This TCR beta chain is drawn from a study of persistence of HIV-infected CD4 T cells. Cells were stimulated with overlapping HIV-1 Gag 15-mer peptides. Memory cells lacking CD40L and CD69 with high CD45RO were sorted. V was trimmed by 3 bases and J by 2 bases, leaving 10 bases between them. Germline CDR1 reads LNHDA; CDR2 reads SQIVND (reference sequence). The CDR3 covers 14 residues. Sequencing used immunoSEQ version 4 in survey mode. Profiled with immunoSEQ multiplex PCR; TCRdb holds only in-frame clones, not every one. The profile shows approximately 39,000 clones, 82% of them singletons. Comments on this clone: Its target is not known.

The TCR comes from an adult with HIV. The donor label of this sample is uncertain. Specimen: cultured CD4+ T cells from PBMCs, collected from a patient who received antiretroviral therapy. This chain uses TRBV19 with TRBJ1-2; the D gene is possibly TRBD1 (5 bases). CDR3 in amino acids: CASSIPGLNYGYTF. CDR3 sequence (DNA): TGTGCCAGTAGTATCCCAGGGCTAAACTATGGCTACACCTTC.